This TCR beta chain was retrieved from a study of radiation and T cells in renal cell carcinoma. Turning to the study itself: Nephrectomy followed 15 Gy stereotactic body radiation by 4 weeks.

The CDR3 is made up of 18 amino acids. Looked up from germline, CDR1 is SGHRS and CDR2 is YFSETQ. V shed 3 bases, J shed 0 bases, and the junction held 12 bases outside the gene matches. The data were produced by immunoSEQ multiplex PCR, yet TCRdb's version contains in-frame clones alone and is incomplete. The repertoire holds around 86,000 clones, with 70% to 90% as singletons. Sample time point: blood 2 weeks post-SBRT. As for treatment: 15 Gy SBRT to primary tumor, nephrectomy 4 weeks later. Study findings and constraints: Baseline intratumoral clonotype presence is unknown without pretreatment biopsies.

As concerns this clone: The antigen remains unidentified.

This TCR was sampled from a woman aged 50 to 60 with renal cell carcinoma. The material was blood, obtained from a patient whose treatment included radiotherapy and nephrectomy. V is TRBV5-1 and J is TRBJ2-1, with 7 bases identical to TRBD1. The CDR3 DNA reads as TGCGCCAGCAGCTCCTTAGGGACAGCCCCGCGCTCCTACAATGAGCAGTTCTTC. This encodes CASSSLGTAPRSYNEQFF.